This T cell receptor (beta chain) appears in the sequencing data of a study of blood T cell repertoires in COVID-19. Looked up from germline, CDR1 is LGHDT and CDR2 is YNNKEL (reference sequence). The CDR3 covers 15 residues. With 5 bases removed from V and 2 bases from J, the gap between germline ends came to 16 bases. Libraries were prepared by immunoSEQ multiplex PCR; TCRdb keeps only in-frame clonotypes and omits some of them. The sample holds some 270,000 clones, about 91% seen once. The rearrangement joins TRBV3-1 (or the pseudogene TRBV3-2) to TRBJ2-7; D perhaps matches TRBD2 (5 bases). The sequence was collected from a man aged 40-50 years who had been exposed to COVID-19. The sequenced sample consisted of PBMCs or T cells enriched from blood (not recorded which). CDR3 loop: CASSKSGLAPYEQYF. For the CDR3, the DNA is TGTGCCAGCAGCAAGAGCGGACTGGCCCCCTACGAGCAGTACTTC.